This T cell receptor beta chain is drawn from a study of cytomegalovirus exposure and HLA in healthy donors. CDR1 and CDR2 from the germline V gene are SGHRS and YFSETQ. The CDR3 length is 12 residues. Unmatched junction bases numbered 3, after V lost 4 bases and J lost 7 bases. PCR amplification relied on 60 Vbeta primers (plus 13 Jbeta primers). Using immunoSEQ multiplex PCR, the repertoire was profiled, and TCRdb retains in-frame clones only, with some absent. The sample contains approximately 92,000 clones, 81% of which appear only once. This clone was seen a single time. The chain uses TRBV5-1 and TRBJ2-7; TRBD1 matches at 9 bases. Sequenced input: PBMCs. The sequence was obtained from a girl aged 2-15 years in good health and CMV-seropositive. CDR3 residues: CASSRQGEEQYF. The CDR3, as DNA: TGCGCCAGCAGCCGACAGGGGGAAGAGCAGTACTTC.